This T cell receptor (beta chain) was observed in a study of human T cells and chemical hapten exposure. The overall study: The sensitizer, 2% DPC, was used on approximately 2 cm by approximately 2 cm of upper inner arm skin.

Described time point: pre-sensitization, week 0. As to treatment: therapeutic diphenylcyclopropenone sensitization with weekly scalp DPC. One entry per CDR3 protein results from TCRdb running MiXCR on the RACE reads. The data contain 200,000 to 300,000 distinct CDR3 sequences, around 9.3% of them seen just once; the ten biggest clones take up under 2.5%. This CDR3 has 17 residues. Germline CDR1 reads MNHNS; CDR2 reads SASEGT. V gave up 4 bases and J gave up 7 bases, with 24 bases separating them. The sequences come from whole blood, collected in connection with sensitization to the hapten diphenylcyclopropenone (DPC). This receptor was taken from a middle-aged woman with alopecia areata. Some clones in this sample may be carry-over from other donors' samples. The V and J genes are TRBV6-1 and TRBJ2-3, with a tentative D call TRBD1 (5 bases). The CDR3 region has the DNA TGTGCCAGCAGTGTTGACAGCCACTATACATCTATTAATACGCAGTATTTT. Its protein product is CASSVDSHYTSINTQYF.